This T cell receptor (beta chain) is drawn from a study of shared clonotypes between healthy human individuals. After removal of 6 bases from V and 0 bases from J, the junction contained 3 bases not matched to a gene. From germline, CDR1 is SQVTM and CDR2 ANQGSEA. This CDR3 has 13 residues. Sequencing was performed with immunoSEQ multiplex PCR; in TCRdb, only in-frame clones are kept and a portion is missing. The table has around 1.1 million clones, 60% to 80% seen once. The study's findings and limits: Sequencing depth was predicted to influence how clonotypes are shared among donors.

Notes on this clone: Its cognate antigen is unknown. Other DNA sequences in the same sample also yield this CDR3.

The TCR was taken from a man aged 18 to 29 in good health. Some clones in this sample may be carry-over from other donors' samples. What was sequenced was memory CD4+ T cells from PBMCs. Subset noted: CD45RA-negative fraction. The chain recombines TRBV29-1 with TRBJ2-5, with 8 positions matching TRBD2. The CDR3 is CSVDSGNQETQYF. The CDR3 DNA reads TGCAGCGTAGATAGCGGGAACCAAGAGACCCAGTACTTC.